The 29 T cell receptor beta chains reported below all come from one sample, sequenced in a study of glioma-infiltrating T cells after dendritic cell vaccination (dated by TCRdb to 2016 to 2018). Libraries were made using the immunoSEQ multiplex PCR assay. This is the immuneACCESS table as TCRdb keeps it, with only in-frame sequences that have V and J called. A part of the clones is gone; compared with another copy, unresolved V genes explain less than half, and the rest is unexplained. In all, the sample holds tens of thousands of clones, and more than 75% of those were seen once. The top ten clonotypes cover just under 3% of the sample. This specimen was blood, taken before dendritic cell vaccination. The receptors were sampled from a human donor with glioblastoma.

J is TRBJ2-3 and V is TRBV4-1; unclear D gene. Germline assignment: CDR1 MGHRA and CDR2 YSYEKL. V lost 0 bases to trimming and J lost 2 bases, with 9 bases between them. The CDR3 is made up of 15 amino acids. The CDR3 nucleotides read TGCGCCAGCAGCCAAGAAGGCAGGTTCACAGATACGCAGTATTTT. It translates to CASSQEGRFTDTQYF.

V and J are TRBV18 and TRBJ1-5; D gene unclear. The CDR3 contains 14 residues. CDR1 is KGHSH and CDR2 is LQKENI in the germline V gene. Trimming pared 0 bases from V and 4 bases from J, leaving 7 bases between. CDR3 sequence (DNA): TGTGCCAGCTCACCACCGCCCGGGAATCAGCCCCAGCATTTT. Amino acids: CASSPPPGNQPQHF.

CDR3 residues: CASSATSGQETQYF. In DNA form, the CDR3 reads TGTGCCAGCAGTGCGACTAGCGGTCAAGAGACCCAGTACTTC. The chain recombines TRBV2 with TRBJ2-5, with 9 bases lining up with TRBD2. Trimming took 4 bases from V and 2 from J; bases not matched to a gene: 2. CDR3 length: 14 amino acids. In germline, CDR1 is SNHLY, CDR2 FYNNEI.

V is TRBV2 and J is TRBJ2-2; 8 nucleotides agree with TRBD2. Germline V gene sequence: CDR1 SNHLY, CDR2 FYNNEI. Trimming cost V 6 bases and J 7 bases; bases outside gene matches: 4. The CDR3 runs 13 residues. The CDR3 protein is CASSGTRGGELFF. The DNA of the CDR3 is TGTGCCAGCAGCGGGACTAGGGGCGGGGAGCTGTTTTTT.

J is TRBJ2-1 and V is TRBV5-1; D perhaps matches TRBD1 (6 bases). The CDR3 runs to 12 residues. The germline V gene encodes CDR1 SGHRS and CDR2 YFSETQ. The germline V and J ends were trimmed by 4 bases and 9 bases, with 11 bases remaining between them. CDR3 DNA sequence: TGCGCCAGCAGCGATCAGGGGCCTGAGCAGTTCTTC. Protein sequence: CASSDQGPEQFF.

The V gene is TRBV6-6, the J gene TRBJ2-7; 10 nucleotides match TRBD1. This CDR3 has 15 amino acids. Looked up from germline, CDR1 is MNHNY and CDR2 is SVGAGI (reference sequence). Unmatched junction bases numbered 7, after V lost 6 bases and J lost 2 bases. CDR3 bases: TGTGCCAGCAGAGACGGGACAGGGGCTACCTACGAGCAGTACTTC. Protein: CASRDGTGATYEQYF.

A few counts support this clone. The chain is built from TRBV19 and TRBJ2-2, with 9 nucleotides matching TRBD1. The CDR3 loop spans 15 amino acids. The J segment lost 4 bases and the V segment lost 6 bases, leaving 6 bases of the junction unmatched. The germline CDR1 and CDR2 sequences are LNHDA and SQIVND (reference sequence). This CDR3 is CASRSGTGSTGELFF. DNA for the CDR3: TGTGCCAGTAGGTCCGGGACAGGGAGCACCGGGGAGCTGTTTTTT.

The V and J genes are TRBV10-1 and TRBJ2-7, with D maybe TRBD1 (5 bases). CDR3 size: 13 residues. The germline gives CDR1 WNHNN, CDR2 SYGVQD (reference sequence). The V end was cut by 2 bases, the J end by 6 bases, with 11 bases between. Here the CDR3 reads CASSEQGGTEQYF. CDR3 in DNA: TGCGCCAGCAGTGAGCAGGGTGGTACCGAGCAGTACTTC.

The chain combines TRBV19 with TRBJ2-5, with 8 bases aligning to TRBD2. Germline V lookup: CDR1 LNHDA, CDR2 SQIVND (reference sequence). The junction had 1 base not matched to a gene; V was cut back by 3 bases and J by 4 bases. This CDR3 comprises 13 residues. DNA for the CDR3: TGTGCCAGTAGTATTCGGGGGGGAGAGACCCAGTACTTC. Its translation: CASSIRGGETQYF.

The chain combines TRBV7-6 with TRBJ2-5, with 10 nucleotides matching TRBD2. V lost 5 bases, J lost 2 bases, and 14 bases stayed unmatched. The V gene's germline CDR1 is SGHVS and CDR2 FNYEAQ. The CDR3 is 18 residues long. CDR3 DNA sequence: TGTGCCAGCAGCCCTCTGGGCGGGCCTAGCGGGGGACAAGAGACCCAGTACTTC. Its translation is CASSPLGGPSGGQETQYF.

The V and J genes are TRBV6-5 and TRBJ2-2; 10 bases line up with TRBD2. The V gene end was trimmed by 6 bases and the J gene end by 8 bases; junction bases not matched to a gene: 6. Germline lookup yields CDR1 MNHEY and CDR2 SVGAGI. CDR3 size: 14 residues. The CDR3 sequence is CASSRQREGGELFF. For the CDR3, the DNA is TGTGCCAGCAGCCGACAGCGGGAGGGGGGGGAGCTGTTTTTT.

The genes are TRBV7-9 and TRBJ2-5; weak D call: TRBD2 (6 bases). This CDR3 spans 14 amino acids. Germline V gene data show CDR1 as SEHNR and CDR2 as FQNEAQ (reference sequence). V was pared by 3 bases and J by 0 bases, with 8 bases between. The CDR3 coding sequence is TGTGCCAGCAGCTTGCTAGCGTACCAAGAGACCCAGTACTTC. As protein: CASSLLAYQETQYF.

The chain recombines TRBV9 with TRBJ1-3, with TRBD1 matching over 8 bases. The CDR3 runs to 16 residues. Losses at the gene ends were 4 bases for V and 0 bases for J; bases not matched to a gene: 6. CDR1 is SGDLS and CDR2 is YYNGEE in the germline V gene. CDR3 protein: CASSTRTGSSGNTIYF. The CDR3 bases are TGTGCCAGCAGCACCCGGACAGGGAGCTCTGGAAACACCATATATTTT.

This chain connects TRBV2 to TRBJ1-5; TRBD1 is a possible D gene (5 bases). The CDR3 runs to 15 residues. Germline assignment: CDR1 SNHLY and CDR2 FYNNEI. V gave up 3 bases and J gave up 0 bases, with 9 bases separating them. Here the CDR3 reads CASSEGQYSNQPQHF. In DNA, the CDR3 is TGTGCCAGCAGTGAGGGGCAATATAGCAATCAGCCCCAGCATTTT.

V usage is TRBV5-1 and J usage is TRBJ2-5, with 8 positions matching TRBD2. This CDR3 comprises 16 residues. The germline gives CDR1 SGHRS, CDR2 YFSETQ. J gave up 5 bases and V 6 bases, and 15 bases lay outside the gene matches. In DNA form, the CDR3 reads TGCGCCAGCACTAAGGGGTCGGGAGGGGGTTCGGAGACCCAGTACTTC. This gives the protein CASTKGSGGGSETQYF.

This chain connects TRBV2 to TRBJ2-5; maybe TRBD1 (5 bases). The CDR3 spans 15 residues. The V gene lost 3 bases and the J gene lost 1 base, with 12 bases spanning the gap. The V gene's germline CDR1 is SNHLY and CDR2 FYNNEI. The CDR3 bases are TGTGCCAGCAGTGAGATAGGGGTTGGCCAAGAGACCCAGTACTTC. This codes for CASSEIGVGQETQYF.

The J gene is TRBJ2-7, the V gene TRBV13; 8 bases match TRBD2. Germline V lookup: CDR1 PRHDT, CDR2 FYEKMQ (reference sequence). This CDR3 has 16 residues. With 0 bases clipped from V and 2 bases from J, the junction kept 6 bases outside the gene matches. The CDR3 DNA reads as TGTGCCAGCAGCTTAGGCCTAGCGGGCGCCACCTACGAGCAGTACTTC. Translated: CASSLGLAGATYEQYF. Combining the CDR3 with reference TRBV13 and TRBJ2-7 gives the whole variable domain AAGVIQSPRHLIKEKRETATLKCYPIPRHDTVYWYQQGPGQDPQFLISFYEKMQSDKGSIPDRFSAQQFSDYHSELNMSSLELGDSALYFCASSLGLAGATYEQYFGPGTRLTVT.

The count of this clone is one. The chain has TRBV6-5 and TRBJ1-1; a weak D match, TRBD1 (5 bases). The CDR3 extends over 15 amino acids. Looked up from germline, CDR1 is MNHEY and CDR2 is SVGAGI. The ends were cut back, 0 bases at V and 1 base at J, with 9 bases in the middle. CDR3 loop: CASSYSGRGNTEAFF. For the CDR3, the DNA is TGTGCCAGCAGTTACTCAGGTAGGGGGAACACTGAAGCTTTCTTT.

J is TRBJ1-5 and V is TRBV29-1; D is ambiguous. The germline V and J ends were trimmed by 0 bases and 7 bases, with 10 bases remaining between them. The germline gives CDR1 SQVTM, CDR2 ANQGSEA. The CDR3 is 13 residues long. This CDR3 reads CSVEETVGQPQHF. In DNA, the CDR3 is TGCAGCGTTGAAGAGACTGTTGGGCAGCCCCAGCATTTT.

The gene calls are TRBV28 and TRBJ1-2; no reliable D call. Trimming stripped 4 bases from V and 0 bases from J, with 6 bases between. The CDR3 runs 13 residues. The germline gives CDR1 MDHEN, CDR2 SYDVKM. The CDR3 is CASSYGPNYGYTF. Written as DNA, the CDR3 is TGTGCCAGCAGTTACGGTCCTAACTATGGCTACACCTTC.

At least ten counts were recorded for this clone. This sequence joins TRBV7-3 and TRBJ2-7; 8 bases agree with TRBD1. The length of the CDR3 is 14 residues. Losses at the gene ends were 5 bases for V and 4 bases for J; bases not matched to a gene: 7. The germline gives CDR1 SGHTA, CDR2 FQGTGA. In DNA, the CDR3 is TGTGCCAGCAGCCTAAGACAGGGGCCTTACGAGCAGTACTTC. Translated, it gives CASSLRQGPYEQYF.

The J gene is TRBJ2-3, the V gene TRBV7-3; D possibly corresponds to TRBD1 (6 bases). Germline V gene sequence: CDR1 SGHTA, CDR2 FQGTGA. The CDR3 length is 16 residues. V shed 5 bases and J shed 2 bases, with 17 bases lying between them. The CDR3 DNA reads TGTGCCAGCAGCCCGGCGCAGGGACACGACACAGATACGCAGTATTTT. Translation: CASSPAQGHDTDTQYF.

The J gene is TRBJ1-3, the V gene TRBV6-1; D may be TRBD1 (5 bases). The CDR3 has 15 amino acids. Trimming took off 9 bases at V and 3 bases at J, with 18 bases between the two ends. Germline loops: CDR1 MNHNS, CDR2 SASEGT. The CDR3 nucleotides read TGTGCCAGTATTATCCGGGGGAACAGTGGAAACACCATATATTTT. Amino acids: CASIIRGNSGNTIYF.

The V gene is TRBV25-1, the J gene TRBJ2-1; TRBD1 is a possible D gene (6 bases). CDR3 length equals 15 residues. Per the germline V gene, CDR1 is MGHDK and CDR2 is SYGVNS. Trimming removed 6 bases at V and 6 bases at J, with 18 bases between. CDR3 nucleotides: TGTGCCAGCAGCCCTCTTTCCCAGGGGACCAATGAGCAGTTCTTC. This encodes CASSPLSQGTNEQFF.

DNA of the CDR3: TGTGCCAGTAGTAGGGGGGGCTTTTCCACAGATACGCAGTATTTT. It is translated as CASSRGGFSTDTQYF. The chain recombines TRBV19 with TRBJ2-3, with a possible D match to TRBD2 (7 bases). The CDR3 has 15 residues. Germline CDR1 is LNHDA and CDR2 is SQIVND (reference sequence). V dropped 4 bases and J dropped 2 bases, with 13 bases sitting between them. The full variable domain, its missing parts supplied by reference TRBV19 and TRBJ2-3, is DGGITQSPKYLFRKEGQNVTLSCEQNLNHDAMYWYRQDPGQGLRLIYYSQIVNDFQKGDIAEGYSVSREKKESFPLTVTSAQKNPTAFYLCASSRGGFSTDTQYFGPGTRLTVL.

V usage is TRBV29-1 and J usage is TRBJ2-2; 7 nucleotides align to TRBD2. The CDR3 extends over 14 amino acids. Germline V gene data show CDR1 as SQVTM and CDR2 as ANQGSEA. V shed 4 bases, J shed 1 base, and the junction held 3 bases outside the gene matches. The CDR3: CSVVLAENTGELFF. The CDR3 bases are TGCAGCGTTGTGCTAGCGGAGAACACCGGGGAGCTGTTTTTT.

The chain recombines TRBV7-9 with TRBJ1-4; 8 bases agree with TRBD1. The J segment lost 4 bases and the V segment lost 5 bases, leaving 6 bases of the junction unmatched. CDR1 SEHNR and CDR2 FQNEAQ come from the germline V gene (reference sequence). There are 15 residues in the CDR3. DNA of the CDR3: TGTGCCAGCAGCCCCCCGGACAGGGTTAATGAAAAACTGTTTTTT. This translates into CASSPPDRVNEKLFF.

The V call is TRBV6-5, the J call TRBJ2-1; 8 nucleotides agree with TRBD1. Germline values: CDR1 MNHEY, CDR2 SVGAGI. This CDR3 is built from 15 residues. V lost 6 bases, J lost 3 bases, and 7 bases stayed unmatched. The CDR3 here is CASRLDDRGYNEQFF. The CDR3 DNA is TGTGCCAGCAGACTCGATGACAGGGGCTACAATGAGCAGTTCTTC.

The chain is built from TRBV27 and TRBJ2-7; 12 positions agree with TRBD2. The junction had 4 bases not matched to a gene; V was cut back by 2 bases and J by 5 bases. This CDR3 spans 15 amino acids. The germline gives CDR1 MNHEY, CDR2 SMNVEV (reference sequence). DNA of the CDR3: TGTGCCAGCAGTTTACAGACTAGCGGGGGCCACGAGCAGTACTTC. Its protein is CASSLQTSGGHEQYF.